The sequence of this TCR beta chain was determined in a study of cytomegalovirus exposure and HLA in healthy donors. Germline assignment: CDR1 SGHNT and CDR2 YYREEE (reference sequence). This CDR3 region has 13 residues. V lost 1 base, J lost 5 bases, and 10 bases lay in between. Data came from immunoSEQ multiplex PCR; TCRdb stores just in-frame clones and leaves some out. The sample carries some 70,000 clones, approximately 86% recorded once. The receptor was isolated from a man between 25 and 39 years old in good health and CMV-seronegative. The sequenced sample was PBMCs. The chain links TRBV5-4 to TRBJ2-7; D is possibly TRBD1 (5 bases). CDR3 DNA: TGTGCCAGCAGCTTGCAGGGAATCAACGAGCAGTACTTC. This codes for CASSLQGINEQYF. The full variable domain, rest sourced from reference TRBV5-4 and TRBJ2-7, is ETGVTQSPTHLIKTRGQQVTLRCSSQSGHNTVSWYQQALGQGPQFIFQYYREEENGRGNFPPRFSGLQFPNYSSELNVNALELDDSALYLCASSLQGINEQYFGPGTRLTVT.